The entry below describes one TCR beta chain. Its antigen remains unknown. Mismatch repair deficiency was confirmed in all patients, by PCR or immunohistochemistry. TCR sequencing covered a few patients who responded to pembrolizumab. This specimen belongs to a study of PD-1 blockade in mismatch repair-deficient tumors. At the level of the study: Patients had approximately 13 mismatch repair-deficient cancer types, all previously treated and progressing. Study findings and constraints: Tumor-resident clones, often undetectable pretreatment in blood, expanded then contracted after pembrolizumab.

The CDR3 contains 18 residues. The J segment lost 3 bases and the V segment lost 2 bases, leaving 8 bases of the junction unmatched. Germline V gene sequence: CDR1 LNHDA, CDR2 SQIVND (reference sequence). The protocol was immunoSEQ multiplex PCR, while the TCRdb copy is restricted to in-frame clones and leaves out a portion. In the table there are about 84,000 clones, 81% of which are singletons. This receptor was obtained from an adult with mismatch repair-deficient cancer. The sample in question was peripheral blood, obtained 12 weeks after starting pembrolizumab. V usage is TRBV19 and J usage is TRBJ2-3, with 13 bases matching TRBD2. In DNA, the CDR3 is TGTGCCAGTAGTATAAAACTAGCGGGAGGGCCGGAGACAGATACGCAGTATTTT. Its protein product is CASSIKLAGGPETDTQYF.